The rows below give T cell receptor beta chains drawn from one sample of a study of T cell responses to AZD1222 COVID-19 vaccine. Produced via immunoSEQ multiplex PCR; TCRdb's table is partial and in-frame only. The table includes some 190,000 clones, around 88% detected once. Sequenced here: peripheral blood, sampled on day 0 of AZD1222 vaccination. The receptors stem from an adult in good health. The CDR3 runs from the conserved cysteine through the conserved F or W. Each record gives: J gene, V gene, D gene, clone size, CDR3 protein, CDR3 DNA. A D gene is named only where the DNA matches it firmly. Not all rows give a size; the values are once, few, many and, for expanded clones, a class.

TRBJ1-2 | TRBV9 | - | - | CASSGHTNYGYTF | TGTGCCAGCAGCGGACACACTAACTATGGCTACACCTTC
TRBJ1-2 | TRBV18 | - | - | CASSRSGTDYGYTF | TGTGCCAGCTCACGATCCGGGACGGACTATGGCTACACCTTC
TRBJ2-3 | TRBV10-1 | TRBD2 | - | CASSATATSPADTQYF | TGCGCCAGCAGTGCAACGGCGACTAGCCCGGCAGATACGCAGTATTTT
TRBJ2-4 | TRBV30 | - | - | CAWSVNMLGNIQYF | TGTGCCTGGAGTGTAAATATGCTGGGAAACATTCAGTACTTC
TRBJ2-1 | TRBV28 | - | - | CASRERAGSQNEQFF | TGTGCCAGCAGAGAGAGGGCAGGGAGTCAGAATGAGCAGTTCTTC
TRBJ1-2 | TRBV7-2 | - | - | CASSLMNRFYGYTF | TGTGCCAGCAGCTTAATGAACCGGTTCTATGGCTACACCTTC
TRBJ1-2 | TRBV6-1 | - | - | CASSERHVGSYGYTF | TGTGCCAGCAGTGAACGTCATGTGGGCAGCTATGGCTACACCTTC
TRBJ2-7 | TRBV7-9 | - | - | CASQNPPKYEQYF | TGTGCCAGTCAGAATCCACCCAAATACGAGCAGTACTTC
TRBJ2-7 | TRBV10-2 | TRBD2 | - | CASSDLAGALYEQYF | TGCGCCAGCAGTGATTTAGCGGGGGCCTTATACGAGCAGTACTTC
TRBJ1-4 | TRBV18 | - | - | CASSPRPGTDEKLFF | TGTGCCAGCTCACCTCGACCCGGGACTGATGAAAAACTGTTTTTT
TRBJ2-7 | TRBV6-5 | - | - | CASSYWEGTYEQYF | TGTGCCAGCAGTTACTGGGAAGGGACCTACGAGCAGTACTTC
TRBJ1-1 | TRBV11-2 | - | - | CASSLGFPRQGRAEAFF | TGTGCCAGCAGCTTAGGTTTCCCCAGGCAGGGACGCGCCGAAGCTTTCTTT
TRBJ1-5 | TRBV18 | - | - | CASSRGDGGNQPQHF | TGTGCCAGCTCCCGTGGGGACGGGGGCAATCAGCCCCAGCATTTT
TRBJ1-3 | TRBV12-3/TRBV12-4 | - | - | CASPDRSGNTIYF | TGTGCCAGCCCGGACCGCTCTGGAAACACCATATATTTT
TRBJ2-5 | TRBV9 | TRBD2 | - | CASSPAESGGARETQYF | TGTGCCAGCAGCCCGGCCGAAAGCGGGGGGGCTAGGGAGACCCAGTACTTC
TRBJ2-1 | TRBV6-6 | TRBD1 | - | CASSQGVWLGQGDNEQFF | TGTGCCAGCAGTCAGGGGGTTTGGTTGGGACAGGGTGACAATGAGCAGTTCTTC
TRBJ2-7 | TRBV30 | TRBD2 | once | CAWRQISGGAYEQYF | TGTGCCTGGAGACAAATTAGCGGGGGGGCCTACGAGCAGTACTTC
TRBJ1-5 | TRBV19 | TRBD1 | - | CASIPGTGGEPQHF | TGTGCCAGTATCCCCGGGACAGGGGGGGAGCCCCAGCATTTT
TRBJ1-1 | TRBV21-1 | - | - | CASSKALGQDFEAFF | TGTGCCAGCAGCAAAGCGCTGGGCCAAGATTTTGAAGCTTTCTTT
TRBJ2-7 | TRBV6-5 | TRBD2 | - | CASRTTASGGYEQYF | TGTGCCAGCAGGACAACGGCCTCGGGGGGCTACGAGCAGTACTTC
TRBJ1-1 | TRBV19 | TRBD1 | - | CASRRDRVSEAFF | TGTGCCAGTAGGAGGGACAGGGTTTCTGAAGCTTTCTTT
TRBJ2-3 | TRBV5-1 | - | - | CASSPGDSTDTQYF | TGCGCCAGCAGCCCCGGGGACAGCACAGATACGCAGTATTTT
TRBJ2-7 | TRBV5-1 | - | - | CASMRGDSSYEQYF | TGCGCCAGCATGAGGGGGGACAGCTCCTACGAGCAGTACTTC
TRBJ2-7 | TRBV11-2 | TRBD2 | few | CASSSGLAGVGEQYF | TGTGCCAGCAGCTCGGGACTAGCGGGGGTAGGGGAGCAGTACTTC
TRBJ1-3 | TRBV14 | - | - | CASSQAGQYTGNTIYF | TGTGCCAGCAGCCAAGCTGGACAGTATACTGGAAACACCATATATTTT
TRBJ1-1 | TRBV7-6 | - | few | CASSHWGDLENTEAFF | TGTGCCAGCAGCCATTGGGGAGACCTTGAAAACACTGAAGCTTTCTTT
TRBJ2-7 | TRBV4-1 | - | - | CASSQLTQGEQYF | TGCGCCAGCAGCCAATTAACCCAGGGGGAGCAGTACTTC
TRBJ2-4 | TRBV15 | TRBD1 | - | CATSKVLTGGLTKNIQYF | TGTGCCACCAGCAAAGTCCTTACAGGGGGTTTAACCAAAAACATTCAGTACTTC
TRBJ2-3 | TRBV10-3 | TRBD1 | - | CAISEWTGGTDTQYF | TGTGCCATCAGTGAGTGGACAGGGGGAACAGATACGCAGTATTTT
TRBJ2-7 | TRBV4-3 | TRBD1 | - | CASSQEVGQGIMNHEQYF | TGCGCCAGCAGCCAAGAGGTGGGACAGGGAATCATGAACCACGAGCAGTACTTC
TRBJ1-1 | TRBV3-1/TRBV3-2 | TRBD1 | - | CASSQKGGGNTEAFF | TGTGCCAGCAGCCAGAAAGGGGGCGGGAACACTGAAGCTTTCTTT
TRBJ1-5 | TRBV6-5 | - | - | CASSPRGGGNQPQHF | TGTGCCAGCAGCCCCAGGGGAGGGGGCAATCAGCCCCAGCATTTT
TRBJ2-1 | TRBV3-1/TRBV3-2 | TRBD2 | - | CASSQLAGNEQFF | TGTGCCAGCAGCCAACTAGCGGGGAATGAGCAGTTCTTC
TRBJ1-5 | TRBV11-1 | - | - | CASSLGNGNQPQHF | TGTGCCAGCAGCTTAGGCAATGGCAATCAGCCCCAGCATTTT
TRBJ2-7 | TRBV18 | - | once | CASHSDYEQYF | TGTGCCAGCCATAGTGACTACGAGCAGTACTTC
TRBJ2-6 | TRBV24-1 | TRBD1 | - | CATGQGSSGANVLTF | TGTGCCACGGGACAGGGTAGCTCTGGGGCCAACGTCCTGACTTTC
TRBJ1-3 | TRBV11-1 | - | - | CASSLTGGNTIYF | TGTGCCAGCAGCCTAACCGGTGGAAACACCATATATTTT
TRBJ2-3 | TRBV7-2 | - | - | CASSEGTFTDTQYF | TGTGCCAGCAGCGAAGGGACTTTCACAGATACGCAGTATTTT
TRBJ2-1 | TRBV6-2/TRBV6-3 | - | - | CASSFVPVGRPMNEQFF | TGTGCCAGCAGTTTCGTTCCGGTCGGACGCCCTATGAATGAGCAGTTCTTC
TRBJ1-5 | TRBV19 | TRBD1 | - | CASTPMDRGNQPQHF | TGTGCCAGTACCCCAATGGACAGGGGCAATCAGCCCCAGCATTTT
TRBJ1-6 | TRBV19 | TRBD1 | - | CASTQGTGNSPLHF | TGTGCCAGTACCCAAGGGACAGGGAATTCACCCCTCCACTTT
TRBJ2-3 | TRBV4-1 | - | - | CASSQGAGTHTQYF | TGCGCCAGCAGCCAAGGTGCCGGGACACATACGCAGTATTTT
TRBJ1-3 | TRBV30 | - | few | CAWAGRLSGNTIYF | TGTGCCTGGGCGGGACGGTTATCTGGAAACACCATATATTTT
TRBJ2-3 | TRBV5-1 | TRBD1 | - | CASSNTGTADSDTQYF | TGCGCCAGCAGCAATACCGGGACAGCTGATTCAGATACGCAGTATTTT
TRBJ1-5 | TRBV7-2 | TRBD1 | - | CASSFRGGDQPQHF | TGTGCCAGCAGCTTCAGGGGGGGTGATCAGCCCCAGCATTTT
TRBJ2-7 | TRBV30 | - | - | CAWSVGRIQGSSYEQYF | TGTGCCTGGAGTGTAGGGCGGATACAGGGAAGCTCCTACGAGCAGTACTTC
TRBJ1-3 | TRBV18 | TRBD1 | - | CASSPRGARGNTIYF | TGTGCCAGCTCACCCAGGGGGGCGCGTGGAAACACCATATATTTT
TRBJ1-5 | TRBV27 | - | - | CASSLDGSNQPQHF | TGTGCCAGCAGCCTGGACGGTAGCAATCAGCCCCAGCATTTT
TRBJ1-5 | TRBV7-8 | TRBD1 | - | CASSLGTGVQPQHF | TGTGCCAGCAGCTTAGGGACAGGGGTTCAGCCCCAGCATTTT
TRBJ2-3 | TRBV6-5 | TRBD1 | - | CASSYLGQGATDTQYF | TGTGCCAGCAGTTACTTAGGACAGGGGGCCACAGATACGCAGTATTTT
TRBJ2-3 | TRBV6-2/TRBV6-3 | - | - | CASSYSGDTQYF | TGTGCCAGCAGTTATTCTGGGGATACGCAGTATTTT
TRBJ2-7 | TRBV11-2 | - | - | CASSFDRPYEQYF | TGTGCCAGCAGCTTCGATCGGCCCTACGAGCAGTACTTC
TRBJ1-1 | TRBV5-4 | TRBD1 | once | CASSLPGTGNLNAEAFF | TGTGCCAGCAGCTTGCCGGGGACAGGGAATCTTAACGCTGAAGCTTTCTTT
TRBJ2-3 | TRBV7-2 | - | - | CASSPEGHSTDTQYF | TGTGCCAGCAGCCCCGAGGGCCACAGCACAGATACGCAGTATTTT
TRBJ1-1 | TRBV5-4 | - | - | CASSFEGARNTEAFF | TGTGCCAGCAGCTTTGAAGGGGCTCGGAACACTGAAGCTTTCTTT
TRBJ1-2 | TRBV13 | - | - | CASSQQWAYGYTF | TGTGCCAGCAGCCAACAGTGGGCGTATGGCTACACCTTT
TRBJ2-1 | TRBV6-5 | TRBD2 | - | CASSSTSGGAREQFF | TGTGCCAGCAGTTCTACTAGCGGGGGGGCGCGGGAGCAGTTCTTC
TRBJ2-7 | TRBV23-1 | - | once | CASSPTPRQTNYEQYF | TGCGCCAGCAGTCCAACCCCCCGACAGACGAACTACGAGCAGTACTTC